This TCR beta chain was sequenced for a study of type 1 and type 2 diabetes patients. This clonotype was recorded a few times. V lost 5 bases to trimming and J lost 4 bases, with 17 bases between them. CDR3 size: 15 residues. The PCR template was genomic DNA. A primer set of 30 forward and 13 reverse primers amplified the CDR3. TCRdb processed the multiplex PCR reads anew with MiXCR; each CDR3 protein has one entry. The sample yields around 300,000 distinct CDR3 sequences, roughly 48% seen once. The chain combines TRBV12-3 or TRBV12-4 with TRBJ1-2, with D tentatively TRBD1 (5 bases). This clonotype originated in a man between 18 and 35 years old with type 2 diabetes. Sample: peripheral blood mononuclear cells (PBMCs). The CDR3 bases are TGTGCCAGCAGTGACCCGGCAGGGAGTACCTATGGCTACACCTTC. Its translation: CASSDPAGSTYGYTF.